This TCR beta chain came from a study of cytomegalovirus exposure and HLA in healthy donors. It was with 60 Vbeta and 13 Jbeta primers that the PCR ran. Profiled with immunoSEQ multiplex PCR; TCRdb holds only in-frame clones, not every one. This table has about 200,000 clones, approximately 80% appearing once. Regarding this clone: Antigen unknown.

Whole-study findings and limits: An observed cluster of highly shared sequence variants was recorded as a likely sequencing artifact. The records held CMV serostatus as the only immune exposure information.

The sequence came from a woman between 25 and 40 years old in good health and CMV-seronegative. The sample comprised PBMCs.

This CDR3 is CASSGARAGGYTF. The DNA for the CDR3 is TGTGCCAGCTCTGGGGCCAGGGCGGGGGGCTACACCTTC. V is TRBV7-2 and J is TRBJ1-2; the D gene is possibly TRBD1 (5 bases). Trimming took 8 bases from V and 8 from J, leaving 18 bases between them. Germline CDR1 reads SGHTA; CDR2 reads FQGNSA. The CDR3 is made up of 13 amino acids. Full variable domain (rest looked up from reference TRBV7-2 and TRBJ1-2): GAGVSQSPSNKVTEKGKDVELRCDPISGHTALYWYRQSLGQGLEFLIYFQGNSAPDKSGLPSDRFSAERTGGSVSTLTIQRTQQEDSAVYLCASSGARAGGYTFGSGTRLTVV.